This TCR beta chain was recorded in a study of cytomegalovirus exposure and HLA in healthy donors. General study findings and limits: The study dropped some indistinguishable V segments, TRBV6-2 and TRBV6-3 among them.

Remarks on this clone: Its matching antigen is unknown.

Amplification used 60 Vbeta primers and 13 Jbeta primers. The assay was immunoSEQ multiplex PCR, and TCRdb's table has in-frame clones only and misses some. The profile shows approximately 200,000 clones, roughly 84% of them singletons. Per germline, CDR1 GTSNPN and CDR2 SVGIG (reference sequence). Trimming cost V 8 bases and J 6 bases, with 10 bases left between them. The CDR3 contains 10 residues. The sample taken for sequencing was PBMCs. This clonotype was obtained from a girl between 10 and 17 years old in good health and CMV-seronegative. The chain has TRBV30 and TRBJ1-2; D not certain. CDR3 residues: CAIRRDGYTF. In DNA, the CDR3 is TGTGCCATCCGGAGGGATGGCTACACCTTC.